This paragraph covers one TCR beta chain sequence. It was with 60 Vbeta and 13 Jbeta primers that the PCR ran. Sequenced by immunoSEQ multiplex PCR; TCRdb stores in-frame clones only, minus some. The repertoire holds around 140,000 clones, with 65% to 85% as singletons. The data were taken from a study of cytomegalovirus exposure and HLA in healthy donors. Germline CDR1 reads SNHLY; CDR2 reads FYNNEI. This CDR3 has 15 amino acids. Trimming removed 3 bases at V and 6 bases at J, with 17 bases between. Sequencing was carried out using PBMCs. This chain connects TRBV2 to TRBJ1-2, with D possibly TRBD1 on 5 matching bases. This TCR derives from a man aged 25-45 years in good health and CMV-seronegative. CDR3 amino acids: CASSEILAREDGYTF. The CDR3 DNA reads TGTGCCAGCAGTGAGATACTGGCCAGGGAGGATGGCTACACCTTC.